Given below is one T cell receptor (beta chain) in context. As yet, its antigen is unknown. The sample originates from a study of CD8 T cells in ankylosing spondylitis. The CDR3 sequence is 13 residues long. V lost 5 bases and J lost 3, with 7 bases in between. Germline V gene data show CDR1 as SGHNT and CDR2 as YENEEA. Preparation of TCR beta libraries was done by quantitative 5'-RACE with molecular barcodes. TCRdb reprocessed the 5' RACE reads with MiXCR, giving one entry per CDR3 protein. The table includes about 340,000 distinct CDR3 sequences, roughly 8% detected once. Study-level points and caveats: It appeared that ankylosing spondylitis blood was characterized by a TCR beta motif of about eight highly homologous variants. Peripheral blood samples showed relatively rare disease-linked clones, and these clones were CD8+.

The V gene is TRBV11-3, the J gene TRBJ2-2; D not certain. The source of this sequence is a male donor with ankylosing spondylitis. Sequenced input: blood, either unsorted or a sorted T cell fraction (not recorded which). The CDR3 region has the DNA TGTGCCAGCAGCGCGCGGTACACCGGGGAGCTGTTTTTT. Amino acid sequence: CASSARYTGELFF.